This record looks at one T cell receptor beta chain sequence and its context. The source of the sample is a study of blood T cell repertoires in COVID-19. Background on the study: The cDNA or gDNA used as material had been derived from T cells, B-cell-depleted T cells, or PBMCs.

This CDR3 comprises 15 residues. Germline CDR1 reads LNHDA; CDR2 reads SQIVND (reference sequence). V gave up 10 bases and J gave up 1 base; unmatched junction bases: 6. Methods used by the authors: From reference gene primer amplification, estimates of nucleated cell counts were derived. Some clones are missing from TCRdb's copy, which holds only in-frame ones; the method was immunoSEQ multiplex PCR. The V and J calls and clone size are taken from that table; D and trimming were inferred from the DNA. Of approximately 240,000 clones listed, nearly 90% were seen once; the top ten hold approximately 12%.

The material sequenced was peripheral blood. The chain recombines TRBV19 with TRBJ2-3, with 12 bases matching TRBD2. This sequence originates from a woman under 30 who had recovered from COVID-19. This chain's CDR3 is CATALAGGRTDTQYF. CDR3 DNA sequence: TGTGCCACCGCCCTAGCGGGAGGGCGCACAGATACGCAGTATTTT.